These T cell receptor beta chains were read from a single sample in a study of CD8 T cells in ankylosing spondylitis. From the 5' RACE reads, TCRdb called clonotypes with MiXCR, one entry per CDR3 protein. Of about 360,000 distinct CDR3 sequences listed, approximately 15% were seen once; the top ten hold 1.1%. Sequences were obtained from blood, either unsorted or a sorted T cell fraction (not recorded which). These receptors came from a male donor with ankylosing spondylitis or in good health (not recorded which). Both conserved end residues are part of each CDR3.

V gene	J gene	CDR3 protein
TRBV7-2	TRBJ2-2	CASSQSRGATSGELFF
TRBV5-1	TRBJ2-3	CASSLEQLATDTQYF
TRBV10-3	TRBJ2-7	CAISESAGQGYEQYF
TRBV12-3/TRBV12-4	TRBJ1-1	CASSLGGQFMNTEAFF
TRBV28	TRBJ2-7	CASSGAGTRGLGEQYF
TRBV9	TRBJ2-1	CASSADSIAGPGNEQFF
TRBV14	TRBJ2-5	CASSQGGRGGRETQYF
TRBV6-5	TRBJ2-1	CASSYTPGQLLYNEQFF
TRBV20-1	TRBJ2-1	CSAMSGRAGNEQFF
TRBV11-2	TRBJ2-3	CASSLVGREDTQYF
TRBV5-1	TRBJ2-1	CASLGVAGDEQFF
TRBV15	TRBJ2-3	CATSRDYQGLAGQGGDTQYF
TRBV5-6	TRBJ2-1	CASGLLAGTSYNEQFF
TRBV5-4	TRBJ2-1	CASSLSPGLAGETYNEQFF
TRBV13	TRBJ2-3	CASSPVPGGSLRDTQYF
TRBV15	TRBJ2-6	CATSRGGGSSGRTSDVLTF
TRBV9	TRBJ2-2	CASRVNTGELFF
TRBV20-1	TRBJ2-3	CSVTGSTDTQYF
TRBV6-1	TRBJ2-3	CASTPRGGYGTDTQYF
TRBV29-1	TRBJ2-1	CSVDAQGYYNEQFF
TRBV27	TRBJ1-3	CASSSSTGIGNTIYF
TRBV5-6	TRBJ2-1	CASSSGRFNEQFF
TRBV2	TRBJ2-7	CASSEWTDPYEQYF
TRBV7-2	TRBJ2-5	CASSLSRTGLSQETQYF
TRBV6-5	TRBJ1-3	CASSYSRAWDRAVGNTIYF
TRBV11-3	TRBJ1-1	CASSFSDRGVMNTEAFF
TRBV9	TRBJ2-2	CASSVVQGNTGELFF
TRBV11-1	TRBJ1-4	CASRLTSARTEKLFF
TRBV14	TRBJ1-1	CASSQGQRGNTEAFF
TRBV7-6	TRBJ1-1	CASSSYRGRNTEAFF
TRBV7-9	TRBJ1-1	CASRPGRGGTEAFF
TRBV18	TRBJ1-6	CASSSEGAWGSPLHF
TRBV20-1	TRBJ2-5	CSARDSRDSKETQYF
TRBV12-3/TRBV12-4	TRBJ2-3	CASSLGRGITDTQYF
TRBV12-3/TRBV12-4	TRBJ1-2	CASSTTAGYGYTF
TRBV7-2	TRBJ1-3	CASSTQGPSGNTIYF
TRBV7-2	TRBJ2-3	CASSLAPGLAGVDTQYF
TRBV3-1	TRBJ2-3	CASSQETDTQYF
TRBV5-5	TRBJ1-1	CASSPPPGQGANTEAFF
TRBV20-1	TRBJ2-6	CSAGDSGTGSGANVLTF
TRBV3-1	TRBJ2-1	CASSQDLAGIRGHEQFF
TRBV2	TRBJ2-5	CASSNGEGWETQYF
TRBV12-3/TRBV12-4	TRBJ1-1	CASSPGDRAGTEAFF
TRBV4-1	TRBJ2-7	CASSGGLTYEQYF
TRBV3-1	TRBJ2-7	CASSRLAYEQYF
TRBV9	TRBJ1-2	CASSVDVYYGYTF
TRBV20-1	TRBJ1-2	CSARDGTDVNYGYTF
TRBV5-1	TRBJ2-4	CASSPGVPQNIQYF
TRBV7-2	TRBJ2-1	CASRLSLNEQFF
TRBV27	TRBJ2-6	CASSPRLSGANVLTF
TRBV9	TRBJ2-5	CASSATDRYQETQYF
TRBV12-3/TRBV12-4	TRBJ1-3	CASSHGRTGSTIYF
TRBV29-1	TRBJ2-1	CSVRPILLYNEQFF
TRBV7-2	TRBJ1-1	CASSSFSAWGNTEAFF
TRBV11-3	TRBJ2-3	CASSLGKWTDTQYF
TRBV6-1	TRBJ2-3	CASSLAGGRKDTQYF
TRBV5-1	TRBJ1-4	CASSRDSSNEKLFF